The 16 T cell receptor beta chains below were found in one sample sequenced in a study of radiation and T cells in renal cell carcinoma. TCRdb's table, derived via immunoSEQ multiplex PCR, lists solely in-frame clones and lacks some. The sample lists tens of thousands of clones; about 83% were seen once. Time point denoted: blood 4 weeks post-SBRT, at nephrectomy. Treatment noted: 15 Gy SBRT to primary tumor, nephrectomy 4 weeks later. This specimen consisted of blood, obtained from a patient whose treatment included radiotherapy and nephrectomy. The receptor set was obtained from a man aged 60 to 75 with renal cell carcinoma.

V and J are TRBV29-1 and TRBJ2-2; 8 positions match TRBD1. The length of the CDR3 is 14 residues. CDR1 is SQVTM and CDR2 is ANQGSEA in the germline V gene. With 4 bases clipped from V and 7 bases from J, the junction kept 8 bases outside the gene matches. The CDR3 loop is CSVGQGALNGELFF. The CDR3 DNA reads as TGCAGCGTTGGGCAGGGGGCGCTTAACGGGGAGCTGTTTTTT.

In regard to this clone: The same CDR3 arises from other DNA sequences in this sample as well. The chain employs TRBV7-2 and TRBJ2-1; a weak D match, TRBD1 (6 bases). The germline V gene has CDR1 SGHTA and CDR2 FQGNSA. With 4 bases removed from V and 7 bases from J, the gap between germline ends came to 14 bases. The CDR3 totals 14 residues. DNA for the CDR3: TGTGCCAGCAGCTCCCCCGGGCAGGGGAATGAGCAGTTCTTC. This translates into CASSSPGQGNEQFF.

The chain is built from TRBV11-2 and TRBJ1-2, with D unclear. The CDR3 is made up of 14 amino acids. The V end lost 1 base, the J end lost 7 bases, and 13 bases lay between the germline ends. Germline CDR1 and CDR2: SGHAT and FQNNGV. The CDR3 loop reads CASSLGRARPGYTF. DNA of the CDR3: TGTGCCAGCAGCTTAGGAAGGGCCAGGCCTGGCTACACCTTC. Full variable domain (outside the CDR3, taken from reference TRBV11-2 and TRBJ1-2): EAGVAQSPRYKIIEKRQSVAFWCNPISGHATLYWYQQILGQGPKLLIQFQNNGVVDDSQLPKDRFSAERLKGVDSTLKIQPAKLEDSAVYLCASSLGRARPGYTFGSGTRLTVV.

The CDR3 region has the DNA TGCGCCAGCAGCTTGTCGGGAGGGGCTAGCACAGATACGCAGTATTTT. It specifies CASSLSGGASTDTQYF. V and J are TRBV5-1 and TRBJ2-3; 8 bases match TRBD2. Germline-derived CDR1 and CDR2 are SGHRS and YFSETQ. This CDR3 contains 16 residues. The trim removed 1 base at V and 0 bases at J, leaving 4 bases unmatched.

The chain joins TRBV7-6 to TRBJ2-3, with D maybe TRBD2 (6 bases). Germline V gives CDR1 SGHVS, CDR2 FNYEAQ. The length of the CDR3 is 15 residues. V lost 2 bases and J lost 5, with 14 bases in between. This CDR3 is CASSLIRAGGDTQYF. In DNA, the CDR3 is TGTGCCAGCAGCTTAATCCGGGCCGGGGGAGATACGCAGTATTTT.

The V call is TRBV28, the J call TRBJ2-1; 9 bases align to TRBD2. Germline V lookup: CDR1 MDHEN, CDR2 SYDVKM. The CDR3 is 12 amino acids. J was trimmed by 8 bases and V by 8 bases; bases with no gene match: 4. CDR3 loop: CASRTSVHEQFF. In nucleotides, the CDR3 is TGTGCCAGCCGGACTAGCGTTCATGAGCAGTTCTTC.

The CDR3 sequence: CASSPSGGRNYGYTF. The CDR3, as DNA: TGTGCCAGCAGCCCCTCCGGAGGGCGAAACTATGGCTACACCTTC. The chain employs TRBV4-2 and TRBJ1-2; D remains unclear. Germline assignment: CDR1 LGHNA and CDR2 YNFKEQ. Deletions cut 4 bases from V and 2 bases from J, with 14 bases between. This CDR3 comprises 15 residues.

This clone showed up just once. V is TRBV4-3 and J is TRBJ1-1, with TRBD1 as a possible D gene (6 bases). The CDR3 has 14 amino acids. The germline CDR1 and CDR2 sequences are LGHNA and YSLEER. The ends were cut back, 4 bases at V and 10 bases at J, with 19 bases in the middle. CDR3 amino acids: CASSLSGRGAVAFF. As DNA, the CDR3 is TGCGCCAGCAGCCTCTCGGGACGGGGGGCGGTAGCTTTCTTT.

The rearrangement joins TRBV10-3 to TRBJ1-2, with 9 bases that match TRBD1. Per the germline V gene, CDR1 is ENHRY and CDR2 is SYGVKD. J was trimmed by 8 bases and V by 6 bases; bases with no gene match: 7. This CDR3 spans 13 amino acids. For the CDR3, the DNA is TGTGCCATCAGCCCCCGGGACAGGGACGGCTACACCTTC. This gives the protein CAISPRDRDGYTF.

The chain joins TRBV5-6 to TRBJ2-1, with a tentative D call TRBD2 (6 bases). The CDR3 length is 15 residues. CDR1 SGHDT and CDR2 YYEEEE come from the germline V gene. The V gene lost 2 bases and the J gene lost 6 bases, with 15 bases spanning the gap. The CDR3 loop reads CASSFPGTRANEQFF. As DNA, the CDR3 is TGTGCCAGCAGCTTCCCCGGGACTCGAGCCAATGAGCAGTTCTTC.

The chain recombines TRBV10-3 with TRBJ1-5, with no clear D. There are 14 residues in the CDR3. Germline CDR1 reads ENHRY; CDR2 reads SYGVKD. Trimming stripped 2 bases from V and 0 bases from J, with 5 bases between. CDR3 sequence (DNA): TGTGCCATCAGTGAGGGGAATAGCAATCAGCCCCAGCATTTT. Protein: CAISEGNSNQPQHF.

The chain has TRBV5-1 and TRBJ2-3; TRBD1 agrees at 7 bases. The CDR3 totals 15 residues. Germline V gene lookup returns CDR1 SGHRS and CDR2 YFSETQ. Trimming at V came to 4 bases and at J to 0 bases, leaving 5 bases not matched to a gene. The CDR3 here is CASSQGDRSTDTQYF. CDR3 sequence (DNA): TGCGCCAGCAGCCAGGGGGACCGAAGCACAGATACGCAGTATTTT.

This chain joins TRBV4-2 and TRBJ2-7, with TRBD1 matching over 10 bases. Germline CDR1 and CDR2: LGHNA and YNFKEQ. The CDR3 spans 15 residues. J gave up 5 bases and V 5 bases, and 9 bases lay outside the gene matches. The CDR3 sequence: CASSTGQGVQNEQYF. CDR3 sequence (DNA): TGTGCCAGCAGCACCGGACAGGGGGTCCAGAACGAGCAGTACTTC.

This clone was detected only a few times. CDR3 amino acids: CASSPGLARAGELFF. The CDR3 region has the DNA TGTGCCAGCAGCCCGGGACTAGCACGGGCCGGGGAGCTGTTTTTT. The rearrangement links TRBV11-2 to TRBJ2-2, with 9 bases fitting TRBD2. Trimming at V came to 5 bases and at J to 6 bases, leaving 7 bases not matched to a gene. There are 15 residues in the CDR3. Germline-derived CDR1 and CDR2 are SGHAT and FQNNGV. The full variable domain, with the rest looked up from reference TRBV11-2 and TRBJ2-2, is EAGVAQSPRYKIIEKRQSVAFWCNPISGHATLYWYQQILGQGPKLLIQFQNNGVVDDSQLPKDRFSAERLKGVDSTLKIQPAKLEDSAVYLCASSPGLARAGELFFGEGSRLTVL.

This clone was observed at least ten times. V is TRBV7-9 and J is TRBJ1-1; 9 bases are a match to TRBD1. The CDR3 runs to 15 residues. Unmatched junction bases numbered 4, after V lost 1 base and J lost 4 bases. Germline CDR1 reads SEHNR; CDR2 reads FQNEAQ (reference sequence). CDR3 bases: TGTGCCAGCAGCTTAGACAGGGGGCAGGGCACTGAAGCTTTCTTT. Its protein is CASSLDRGQGTEAFF.

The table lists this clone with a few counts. Here the CDR3 reads CASTGPGGAEAFF. Written as DNA, the CDR3 is TGTGCCAGTACGGGCCCGGGGGGAGCTGAAGCTTTCTTT. The V and J genes are TRBV19 and TRBJ1-1; TRBD1 is a possible D gene (5 bases). The CDR3 length is 13 residues. Germline lookup yields CDR1 LNHDA and CDR2 SQIVND (reference sequence). Trimming stripped 7 bases from V and 6 bases from J, with 15 bases between.